These T cell receptor beta chains were read from a single sample in a study of T cell responses to AZD1222 COVID-19 vaccine. The protocol was immunoSEQ multiplex PCR, while the TCRdb copy is restricted to in-frame clones and leaves out a portion. The sample holds about 180,000 clones; 90% to 95% are singletons and the top ten take around 0.97%. Sequences were derived from peripheral blood, sampled 28 days after the second dose of the MenACWY control vaccine. These receptors came from an adult who received the MenACWY meningococcal vaccine as a control. Both conserved end residues are part of each CDR3. The D gene is left open where the match is weak. Rows may omit the clone size; those that give it use once, few, many or a size class.

.	TRBV6-5	TRBJ1-4	.	CASSLGGTFNEKLFF	TGTGCCAGCAGTCTCGGCGGGACATTTAATGAAAAACTGTTTTTT
.	TRBV10-2	TRBJ2-7	TRBD1	CASSGTGHEQYF	TGCGCCAGCAGCGGGACAGGGCACGAGCAGTACTTC
.	TRBV28	TRBJ1-1	TRBD1	CASSPSTGTRTEAFF	TGTGCCAGCAGTCCCTCGACAGGGACGAGGACTGAAGCTTTCTTT
.	TRBV4-3	TRBJ1-3	TRBD1	CASSQDLGNRGRRNTIYF	TGCGCCAGCAGCCAAGATTTAGGCAACAGGGGGCGGCGGAACACCATATATTTT
few	TRBV3-1/TRBV3-2	TRBJ1-2	.	CASSLTRTGYTF	TGTGCCAGCAGCCTTACCCGGACTGGCTACACCTTC
.	TRBV30	TRBJ1-2	.	CAWHFGVGGYTF	TGTGCCTGGCATTTTGGGGTGGGGGGCTACACCTTC
.	TRBV2	TRBJ1-2	TRBD1	CASSGPRGHGYTF	TGTGCCAGCAGTGGCCCCAGGGGGCATGGCTACACCTTC
.	TRBV5-1	TRBJ2-7	.	CASSLTLYEQYF	TGCGCCAGCAGCTTGACTTTATACGAGCAGTACTTC
.	TRBV6-1	TRBJ1-2	.	CASSERGSMGYTF	TGTGCCAGCAGTGAAAGGGGCTCGATGGGCTACACCTTC
.	TRBV19	TRBJ1-1	.	CASSIGQGGAFF	TGTGCCAGTAGTATAGGCCAAGGGGGAGCTTTCTTT
.	TRBV18	TRBJ2-1	TRBD1	CASSHARGTGIYNEQFF	TGTGCCAGCTCACATGCCCGCGGGACAGGTATCTACAATGAGCAGTTCTTC
.	TRBV24-1	TRBJ2-7	.	CATTTEQHEQYF	TGTGCCACTACTACCGAGCAACACGAGCAGTACTTC
.	TRBV4-3	TRBJ1-6	.	CASSPQSNNSPLHF	TGCGCCAGCAGCCCACAGAGCAATAATTCACCCCTCCACTTT
.	TRBV4-1	TRBJ1-1	TRBD1	CASATDNQGGGEAFF	TGCGCCAGCGCAACGGACAACCAGGGGGGAGGTGAAGCTTTCTTT
.	TRBV20-1	TRBJ1-1	.	CSAGGDTEAFF	TGCAGTGCCGGGGGGGACACTGAAGCTTTCTTT
.	TRBV16	TRBJ2-1	.	CASSRREKEFF	TGTGCCAGCAGCCGCCGAGAAAAGGAGTTCTTC
.	TRBV7-9	TRBJ1-6	.	CASTLGGDNSPLHF	TGTGCCAGCACCCTAGGAGGGGATAATTCACCCCTCCACTTT
.	TRBV13	TRBJ1-6	TRBD1	CASSPRQGGSYNSPLHF	TGTGCCAGCAGCCCCCGACAGGGAGGTTCCTATAATTCACCCCTCCACTTT
.	TRBV7-2	TRBJ1-1	.	CASSVSWNTEAFF	TGTGCCAGCAGCGTTAGTTGGAACACTGAAGCTTTCTTT
.	TRBV15	TRBJ2-1	.	CATSTLQGIYNEQFF	TGTGCCACCAGCACTCTCCAGGGTATTTACAATGAGCAGTTCTTC
.	TRBV4-2	TRBJ1-6	.	CASSHNRADNSPLHF	TGTGCCAGCAGCCACAACAGAGCCGATAATTCACCCCTCCACTTT
.	TRBV5-5	TRBJ2-5	.	CASSPTGTPGETQYF	TGTGCCAGCAGCCCGACCGGGACTCCGGGGGAGACCCAGTACTTC
.	TRBV3-1/TRBV3-2	TRBJ1-4	.	CASSQGGFNEKLFF	TGTGCCAGCAGCCAAGGAGGTTTTAATGAAAAACTGTTTTTT
.	TRBV4-2	TRBJ2-7	.	CASSQPPSHYEQYF	TGTGCCAGCAGCCAACCCCCTTCACACTACGAGCAGTACTTC
.	TRBV19	TRBJ1-6	.	CASMPRSSYNSPLHF	TGTGCCAGTATGCCGAGGAGCTCCTATAATTCACCCCTCCACTTT
.	TRBV5-1	TRBJ1-3	TRBD1	CASSDGTGSHNTIYF	TGCGCCAGCAGTGATGGGACAGGTTCGCATAACACCATATATTTT
.	TRBV14	TRBJ2-7	.	CASSQAQGPYEQYF	TGTGCCAGCAGCCAAGCCCAGGGACCCTACGAGCAGTACTTC
.	TRBV18	TRBJ2-3	TRBD1	CASSPIRQGATSTDTQYF	TGTGCCAGCTCACCAATACGACAGGGGGCTACTAGCACAGATACGCAGTATTTT
.	TRBV27	TRBJ2-4	.	CAGDGTRGAIPPCIQYF	TGTGCCGGCGACGGGACTCGCGGAGCTATTCCCCCCTGCATTCAGTACTTC
.	TRBV28	TRBJ1-4	.	CASLNEKLFF	TGTGCCAGTCTTAATGAAAAACTGTTTTTT
.	TRBV6-5	TRBJ1-1	TRBD1	CASRPTGGVAFF	TGTGCCAGCAGACCCACAGGGGGCGTAGCTTTCTTT
.	TRBV7-8	TRBJ1-2	.	CASSLDGIEGYTF	TGTGCCAGCAGCTTAGACGGCATAGAAGGCTACACCTTC